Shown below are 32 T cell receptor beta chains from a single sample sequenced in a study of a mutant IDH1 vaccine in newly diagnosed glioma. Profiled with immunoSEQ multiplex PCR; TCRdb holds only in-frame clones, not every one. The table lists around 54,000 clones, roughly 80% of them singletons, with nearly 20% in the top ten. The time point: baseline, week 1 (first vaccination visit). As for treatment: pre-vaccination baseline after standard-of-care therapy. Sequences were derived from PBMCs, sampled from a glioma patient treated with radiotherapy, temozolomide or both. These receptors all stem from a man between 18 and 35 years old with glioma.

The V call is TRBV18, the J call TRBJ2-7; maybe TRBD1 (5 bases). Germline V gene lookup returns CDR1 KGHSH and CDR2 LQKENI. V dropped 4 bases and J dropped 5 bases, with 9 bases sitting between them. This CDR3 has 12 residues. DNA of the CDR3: TGTGCCAGCTCACGACAGAGCCACGAGCAGTACTTC. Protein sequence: CASSRQSHEQYF. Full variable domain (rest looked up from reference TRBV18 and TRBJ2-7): NAGVMQNPRHLVRRRGQEARLRCSPMKGHSHVYWYRQLPEEGLKFMVYLQKENIIDESGMPKERFSAEFPKEGPSILRIQQVVRGDSAAYFCASSRQSHEQYFGPGTRLTVT.

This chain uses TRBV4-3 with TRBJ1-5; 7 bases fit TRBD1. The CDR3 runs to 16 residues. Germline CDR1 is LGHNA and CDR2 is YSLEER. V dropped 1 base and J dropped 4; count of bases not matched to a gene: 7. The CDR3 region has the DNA TGCGCCAGCAGCCAAGGTCGGGGCAGGGGGAATCAGCCCCAGCATTTT. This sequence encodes CASSQGRGRGNQPQHF.

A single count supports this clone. The CDR3 spells CAISETGQGHYEQYF. For the CDR3, the DNA is TGTGCCATCAGTGAAACCGGACAGGGTCACTACGAGCAGTACTTC. The genes are TRBV10-3 and TRBJ2-7, with 8 bases fitting TRBD1. Germline CDR1 is ENHRY and CDR2 is SYGVKD. V shed 3 bases, J shed 3 bases, and the junction held 7 bases outside the gene matches. This CDR3 contains 15 residues.

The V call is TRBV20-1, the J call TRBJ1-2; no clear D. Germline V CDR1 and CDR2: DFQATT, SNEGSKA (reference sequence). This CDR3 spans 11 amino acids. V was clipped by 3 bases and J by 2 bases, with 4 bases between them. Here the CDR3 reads CSARDNYGYTF. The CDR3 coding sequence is TGCAGTGCTAGGGACAACTATGGCTACACCTTC.

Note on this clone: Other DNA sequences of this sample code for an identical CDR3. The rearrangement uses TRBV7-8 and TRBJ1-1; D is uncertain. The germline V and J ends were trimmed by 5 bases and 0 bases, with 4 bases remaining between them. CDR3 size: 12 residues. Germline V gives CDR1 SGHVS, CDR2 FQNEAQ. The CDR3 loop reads CASSLLNTEAFF. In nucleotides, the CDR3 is TGTGCCAGCAGCCTTTTGAACACTGAAGCTTTCTTT.

Here the CDR3 reads CASSPEQGVSWEQFF. The CDR3 nucleotides are TGTGCCAGCAGCCCCGAACAGGGCGTTTCGTGGGAGCAGTTCTTC. This sequence joins TRBV7-6 and TRBJ2-1, with D maybe TRBD1 (6 bases). Germline V lookup: CDR1 SGHVS, CDR2 FNYEAQ. The CDR3 extends over 15 amino acids. V gave up 5 bases and J gave up 10 bases, with 21 bases separating them. Full variable domain (rest looked up from reference TRBV7-6 and TRBJ2-1): GAGVSQSPRYKVTKRGQDVALRCDPISGHVSLYWYRQALGQGPEFLTYFNYEAQQDKSGLPNDRFSAERPEGSISTLTIQRTEQRDSAMYRCASSPEQGVSWEQFFGPGTRLTVL.

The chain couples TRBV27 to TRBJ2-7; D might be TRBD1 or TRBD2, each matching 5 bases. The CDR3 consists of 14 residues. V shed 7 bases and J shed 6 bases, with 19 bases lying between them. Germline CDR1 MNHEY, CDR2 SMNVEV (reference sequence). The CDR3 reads CASTPLRDGSEQYF. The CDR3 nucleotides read TGTGCCAGCACTCCCCTCAGGGATGGGAGCGAGCAGTACTTC.

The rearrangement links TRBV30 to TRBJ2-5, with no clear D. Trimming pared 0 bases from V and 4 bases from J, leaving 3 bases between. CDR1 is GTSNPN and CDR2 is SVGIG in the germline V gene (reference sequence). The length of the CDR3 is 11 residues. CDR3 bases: TGTGCCTGGAGTGTACGAGAGACCCAGTACTTC. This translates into CAWSVRETQYF. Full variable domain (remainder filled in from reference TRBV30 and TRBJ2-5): SQTIHQWPATLVQPVGSPLSLECTVEGTSNPNLYWYRQAAGRGLQLLFYSVGIGQISSEVPQNLSASRPQDRQFILSSKKLLLSDSGFYLCAWSVRETQYFGPGTRLLVL.

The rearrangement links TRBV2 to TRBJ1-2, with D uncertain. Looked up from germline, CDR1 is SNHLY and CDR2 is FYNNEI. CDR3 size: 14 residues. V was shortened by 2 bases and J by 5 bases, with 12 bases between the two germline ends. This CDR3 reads CASSEFTGSYGYTF. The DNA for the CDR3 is TGTGCCAGCAGTGAATTTACCGGGTCTTATGGCTACACCTTC.

The CDR3 sequence is CASSLDGGNYNEQFF. The CDR3 bases are TGTGCCAGCAGCTTGGACGGAGGGAACTACAATGAGCAGTTCTTC. The V and J genes are TRBV5-6 and TRBJ2-1; maybe TRBD2 (6 bases). The ends were cut back, 0 bases at V and 3 bases at J, with 10 bases in the middle. This CDR3 contains 15 residues. The germline V gene encodes CDR1 SGHDT and CDR2 YYEEEE.

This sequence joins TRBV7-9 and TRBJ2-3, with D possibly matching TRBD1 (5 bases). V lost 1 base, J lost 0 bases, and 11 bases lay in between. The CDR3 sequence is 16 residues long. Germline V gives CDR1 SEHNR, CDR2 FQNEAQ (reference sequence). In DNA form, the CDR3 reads TGTGCCAGCAGCTTAGGGGCAGGGTCTAGCACAGATACGCAGTATTTT. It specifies CASSLGAGSSTDTQYF.

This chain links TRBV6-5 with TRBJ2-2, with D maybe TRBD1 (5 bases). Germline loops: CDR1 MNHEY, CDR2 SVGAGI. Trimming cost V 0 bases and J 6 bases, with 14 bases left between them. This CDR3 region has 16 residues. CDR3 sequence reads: CASSYSYELGAGELFF. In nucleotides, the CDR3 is TGTGCCAGCAGTTACTCGTATGAGCTAGGGGCCGGGGAGCTGTTTTTT.

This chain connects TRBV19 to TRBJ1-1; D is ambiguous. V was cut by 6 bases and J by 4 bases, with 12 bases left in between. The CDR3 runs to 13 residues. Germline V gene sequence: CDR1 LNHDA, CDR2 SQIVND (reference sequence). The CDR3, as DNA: TGTGCCAGTAGACTGACCCGTGGCACTGAAGCTTTCTTT. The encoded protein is CASRLTRGTEAFF.

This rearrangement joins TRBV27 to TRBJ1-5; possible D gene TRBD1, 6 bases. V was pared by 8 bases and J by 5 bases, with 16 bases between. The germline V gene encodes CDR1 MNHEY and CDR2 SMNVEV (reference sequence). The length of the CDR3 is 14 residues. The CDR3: CASGTGQPYQPQHF. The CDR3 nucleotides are TGTGCCAGCGGAACCGGACAGCCTTATCAGCCCCAGCATTTT.

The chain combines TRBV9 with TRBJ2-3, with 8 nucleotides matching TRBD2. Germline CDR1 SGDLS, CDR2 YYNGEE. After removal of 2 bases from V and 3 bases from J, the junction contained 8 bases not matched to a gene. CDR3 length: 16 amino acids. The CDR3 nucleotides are TGTGCCAGCAGCGTCGGGCGGGGGGCCCAGACAGATACGCAGTATTTT. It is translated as CASSVGRGAQTDTQYF.

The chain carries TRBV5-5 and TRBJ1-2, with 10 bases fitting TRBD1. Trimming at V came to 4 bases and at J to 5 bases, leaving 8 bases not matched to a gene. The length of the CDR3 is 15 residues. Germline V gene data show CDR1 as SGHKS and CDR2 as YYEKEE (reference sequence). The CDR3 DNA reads TGTGCCAGCAGCATCACTCAGGGACAGGGGTATGGCTACACCTTC. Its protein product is CASSITQGQGYGYTF. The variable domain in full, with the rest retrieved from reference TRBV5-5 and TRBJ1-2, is DAGVTQSPTHLIKTRGQQVTLRCSPISGHKSVSWYQQVLGQGPQFIFQYYEKEERGRGNFPDRFSARQFPNYSSELNVNALLLGDSALYLCASSITQGQGYGYTFGSGTRLTVV.

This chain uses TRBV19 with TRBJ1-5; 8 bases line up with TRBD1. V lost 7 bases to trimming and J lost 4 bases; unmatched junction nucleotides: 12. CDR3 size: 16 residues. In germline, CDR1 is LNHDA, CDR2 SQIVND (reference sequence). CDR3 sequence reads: CASMGQGARGNQPQHF. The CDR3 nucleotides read TGTGCCAGTATGGGGCAGGGGGCGCGAGGAAATCAGCCCCAGCATTTT.

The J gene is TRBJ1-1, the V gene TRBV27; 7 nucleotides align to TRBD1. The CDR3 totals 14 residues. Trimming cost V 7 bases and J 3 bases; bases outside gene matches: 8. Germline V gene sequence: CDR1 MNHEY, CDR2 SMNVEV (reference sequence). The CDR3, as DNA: TGTGCCAGCACCTTTCTAGGGGGCTACACTGAAGCTTTCTTT. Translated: CASTFLGGYTEAFF.

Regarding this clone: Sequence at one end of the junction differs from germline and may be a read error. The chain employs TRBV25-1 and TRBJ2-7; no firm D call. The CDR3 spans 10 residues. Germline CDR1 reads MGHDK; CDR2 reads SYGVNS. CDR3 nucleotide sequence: TGTGCCAGCAGTGATTTTGGGTGGCACTTC. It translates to CASSDFGWHF.

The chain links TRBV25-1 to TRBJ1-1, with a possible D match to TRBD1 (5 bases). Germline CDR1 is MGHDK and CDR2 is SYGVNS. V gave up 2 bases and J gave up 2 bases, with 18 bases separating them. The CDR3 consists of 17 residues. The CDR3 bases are TGTGCCAGCAGTGAAAGGGGTGGTTGGGGACTAAACACTGAAGCTTTCTTT. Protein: CASSERGGWGLNTEAFF. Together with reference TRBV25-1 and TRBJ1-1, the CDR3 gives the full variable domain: EADIYQTPRYLVIGTGKKITLECSQTMGHDKMYWYQQDPGMELHLIHYSYGVNSTEKGDLSSESTVSRIRTEHFPLTLESARPSHTSQYLCASSERGGWGLNTEAFFGQGTRLTVV.

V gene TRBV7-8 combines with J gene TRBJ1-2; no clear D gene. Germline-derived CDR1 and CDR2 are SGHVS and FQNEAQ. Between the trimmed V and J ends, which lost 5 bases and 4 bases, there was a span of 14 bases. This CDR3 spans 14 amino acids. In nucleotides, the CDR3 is TGTGCCAGCAGCCCGGCAGGACTGCTCTATGGCTACACCTTC. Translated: CASSPAGLLYGYTF. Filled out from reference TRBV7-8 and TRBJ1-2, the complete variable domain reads GAGVSQSPRYKVAKRGQDVALRCDPISGHVSLFWYQQALGQGPEFLTYFQNEAQLDKSGLPSDRFFAERPEGSVSTLKIQRTQQEDSAVYLCASSPAGLLYGYTFGSGTRLTVV.

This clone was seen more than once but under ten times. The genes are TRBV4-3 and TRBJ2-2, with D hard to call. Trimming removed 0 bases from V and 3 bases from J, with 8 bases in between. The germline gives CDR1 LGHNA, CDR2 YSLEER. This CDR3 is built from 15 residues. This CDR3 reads CASSQEFLHTGELFF. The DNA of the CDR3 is TGCGCCAGCAGCCAAGAGTTTCTTCACACCGGGGAGCTGTTTTTT.

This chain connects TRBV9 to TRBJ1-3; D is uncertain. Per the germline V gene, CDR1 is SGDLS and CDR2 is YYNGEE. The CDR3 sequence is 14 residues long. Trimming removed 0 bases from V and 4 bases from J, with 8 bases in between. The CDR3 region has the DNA TGTGCCAGCAGCGTAGGAGGGAGAGGAAACACCATATATTTT. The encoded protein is CASSVGGRGNTIYF.

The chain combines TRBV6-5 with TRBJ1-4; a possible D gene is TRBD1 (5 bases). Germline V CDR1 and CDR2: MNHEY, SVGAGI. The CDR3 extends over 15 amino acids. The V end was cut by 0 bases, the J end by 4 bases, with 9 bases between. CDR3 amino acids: CASSYSGGGNEKLFF. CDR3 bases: TGTGCCAGCAGTTACTCGGGGGGGGGTAATGAAAAACTGTTTTTT.

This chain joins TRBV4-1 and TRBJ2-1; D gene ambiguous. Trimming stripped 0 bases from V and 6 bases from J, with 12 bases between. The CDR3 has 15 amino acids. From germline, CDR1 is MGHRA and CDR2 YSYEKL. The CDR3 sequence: CASSQDLSRSNEQFF. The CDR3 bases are TGCGCCAGCAGCCAAGATCTCAGCAGGAGCAATGAGCAGTTCTTC.

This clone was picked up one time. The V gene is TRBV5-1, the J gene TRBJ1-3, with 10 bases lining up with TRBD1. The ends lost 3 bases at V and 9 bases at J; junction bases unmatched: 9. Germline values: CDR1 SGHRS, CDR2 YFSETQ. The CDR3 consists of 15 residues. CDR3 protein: CASSSSGTGVPTIYF. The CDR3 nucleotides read TGCGCCAGCAGCTCTTCCGGGACAGGGGTACCCACCATATATTTT.

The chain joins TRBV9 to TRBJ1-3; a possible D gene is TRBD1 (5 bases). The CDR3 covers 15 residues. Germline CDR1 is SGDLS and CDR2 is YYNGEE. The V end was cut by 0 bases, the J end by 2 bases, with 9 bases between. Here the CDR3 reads CASSVGPGPGNTIYF. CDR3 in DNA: TGTGCCAGCAGCGTAGGCCCAGGGCCTGGAAACACCATATATTTT.

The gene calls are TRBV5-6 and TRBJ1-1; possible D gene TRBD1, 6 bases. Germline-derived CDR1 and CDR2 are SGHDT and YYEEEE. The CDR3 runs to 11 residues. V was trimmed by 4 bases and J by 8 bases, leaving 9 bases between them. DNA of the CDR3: TGTGCCAGCAGCCAAGGGACAGAAGCTTTCTTT. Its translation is CASSQGTEAFF.

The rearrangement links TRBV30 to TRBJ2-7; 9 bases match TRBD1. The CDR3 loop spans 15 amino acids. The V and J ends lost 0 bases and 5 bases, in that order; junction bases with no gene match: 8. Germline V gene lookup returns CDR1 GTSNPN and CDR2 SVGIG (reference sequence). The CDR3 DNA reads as TGTGCCTGGAGTGTATTTGGGACAGGGACGCACGAGCAGTACTTC. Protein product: CAWSVFGTGTHEQYF.

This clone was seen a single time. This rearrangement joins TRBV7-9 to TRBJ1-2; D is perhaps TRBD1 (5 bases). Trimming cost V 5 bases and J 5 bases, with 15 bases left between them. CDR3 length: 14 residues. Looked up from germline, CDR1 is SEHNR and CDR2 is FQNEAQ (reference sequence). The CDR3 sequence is CASSPRGGYYGYTF. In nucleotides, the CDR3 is TGTGCCAGCAGCCCTCGGGGGGGGTATTATGGCTACACCTTC. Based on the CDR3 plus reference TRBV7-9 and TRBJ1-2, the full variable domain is DTGVSQNPRHKITKRGQNVTFRCDPISEHNRLYWYRQTLGQGPEFLTYFQNEAQLEKSRLLSDRFSAERPKGSFSTLEIQRTEQGDSAMYLCASSPRGGYYGYTFGSGTRLTVV.

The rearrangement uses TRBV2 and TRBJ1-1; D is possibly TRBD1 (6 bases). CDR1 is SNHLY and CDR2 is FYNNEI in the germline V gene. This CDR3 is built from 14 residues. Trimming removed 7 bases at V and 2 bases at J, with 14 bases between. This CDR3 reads CASTRTATNTEAFF. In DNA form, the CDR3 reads TGTGCCAGCACCCGGACAGCAACTAACACTGAAGCTTTCTTT.

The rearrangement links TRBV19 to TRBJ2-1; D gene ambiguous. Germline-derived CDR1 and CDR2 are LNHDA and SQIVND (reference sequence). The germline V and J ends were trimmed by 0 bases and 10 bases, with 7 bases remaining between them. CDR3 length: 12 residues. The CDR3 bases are TGTGCCAGTAGTATAGATCCGAGAGAGCAGTTCTTC. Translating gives CASSIDPREQFF. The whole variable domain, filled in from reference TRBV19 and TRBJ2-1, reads DGGITQSPKYLFRKEGQNVTLSCEQNLNHDAMYWYRQDPGQGLRLIYYSQIVNDFQKGDIAEGYSVSREKKESFPLTVTSAQKNPTAFYLCASSIDPREQFFGPGTRLTVL.